Below are 7 T cell receptor beta chains sequenced from a single sample in a study of blood T cell repertoires in COVID-19. Profiled with immunoSEQ multiplex PCR; TCRdb holds only in-frame clones, not every one. The sample lists 200,000 to 250,000 clones, approximately 90% occurring once. The sequencing input was peripheral blood. These receptors all come from a woman under 30 who had recovered from COVID-19.

The rearrangement uses TRBV27 and TRBJ2-1, with 9 bases that match TRBD2. CDR1 and CDR2 from the germline V gene are MNHEY and SMNVEV (reference sequence). This CDR3 has 15 amino acids. The ends lost 3 bases at V and 4 bases at J; junction bases unmatched: 4. DNA for the CDR3: TGTGCCAGCAGTTTTGGACTAGCGTCTTACAATGAGCAGTTCTTC. Its translation is CASSFGLASYNEQFF.

This chain joins TRBV14 and TRBJ1-1, with D possibly matching TRBD1 (6 bases). The germline V and J ends were trimmed by 5 bases and 1 base, with 20 bases remaining between them. The germline gives CDR1 SGHDN, CDR2 FVKESK. CDR3 length equals 17 residues. The CDR3 DNA sequence: TGTGCCAGCAGCTTCACAGGGCCGAGTCTAGGGAACACTGAAGCTTTCTTT. Amino acids: CASSFTGPSLGNTEAFF.

This clone showed up just once. This chain uses TRBV6-6 with TRBJ2-7, with D unresolved. V lost 7 bases, J lost 2 bases, and 18 bases lay in between. Germline V CDR1 and CDR2: MNHNY, SVGAGI (reference sequence). There are 15 residues in the CDR3. The CDR3 DNA reads TGTGCCAGCATAAAAGAAGCTTCTCAAACCTACGAGCAGTACTTC. This translates into CASIKEASQTYEQYF.

The chain recombines TRBV9 with TRBJ2-3; TRBD2 is a possible D gene (5 bases). This CDR3 comprises 13 residues. The V end lost 0 bases, the J end lost 5 bases, and 7 bases lay between the germline ends. Germline V gene lookup returns CDR1 SGDLS and CDR2 YYNGEE. This chain's CDR3 is CASSVVSGDTQYF. The CDR3 DNA is TGTGCCAGCAGCGTAGTAAGCGGAGATACGCAGTATTTT. The variable domain in full, completed from reference TRBV9 and TRBJ2-3, reads DSGVTQTPKHLITATGQRVTLRCSPRSGDLSVYWYQQSLDQGLQFLIQYYNGEERAKGNILERFSAQQFPDLHSELNLSSLELGDSALYFCASSVVSGDTQYFGPGTRLTVL.

The chain employs TRBV6-1 and TRBJ2-5, with 12 nucleotides matching TRBD1. CDR1 is MNHNS and CDR2 is SASEGT in the germline V gene. The CDR3 has 15 residues. V dropped 1 base and J dropped 4; count of bases not matched to a gene: 1. The CDR3 DNA sequence: TGTGCCAGCAGTGAAGGGGGACAGGGGGCAGAGACCCAGTACTTC. Protein: CASSEGGQGAETQYF.

The rearrangement uses TRBV9 and TRBJ2-7, with TRBD2 matching 7 bases. The germline V gene has CDR1 SGDLS and CDR2 YYNGEE. The CDR3 is 15 residues long. With 4 bases clipped from V and 6 bases from J, the junction kept 13 bases outside the gene matches. The CDR3 loop is CASSPRPGLNGEQYF. The CDR3 nucleotides are TGTGCCAGCAGCCCCCGGCCGGGACTAAACGGCGAGCAGTACTTC.

The rearrangement uses TRBV6-5 and TRBJ1-2, with 7 bases identical to TRBD1. CDR1 and CDR2 (germline): MNHEY, SVGAGI. The CDR3 runs to 15 residues. Losses at the gene ends were 0 bases for V and 4 bases for J; bases not matched to a gene: 5. The CDR3 loop is CASSYSVTGAYGYTF. CDR3 bases: TGTGCCAGCAGTTACTCGGTCACAGGGGCCTATGGCTACACCTTC.